This TCR beta chain was sequenced for a study of T cells expressing NK-cell markers. The germline V gene has CDR1 SEHNR and CDR2 FQNEAQ (reference sequence). The CDR3 has 16 amino acids. No DNA is given; TCRdb re-called the 5' RACE reads and lists each CDR3 protein once. This sample's table has approximately 380,000 distinct CDR3 sequences. The chain employs TRBV7-9 and TRBJ1-5; TCRdb designates TRBD1, a call that cannot be tested without DNA. Source material: blood T cells: a sorted CD56 or NKG2C T cell subset, CD4+ or CD8+ T cells, or bulk PBMC T cells (not recorded which). The source of this sequence is a man aged 18-69 years in good health. CDR3 amino acids: CASSLGAGRGNQPQHF.